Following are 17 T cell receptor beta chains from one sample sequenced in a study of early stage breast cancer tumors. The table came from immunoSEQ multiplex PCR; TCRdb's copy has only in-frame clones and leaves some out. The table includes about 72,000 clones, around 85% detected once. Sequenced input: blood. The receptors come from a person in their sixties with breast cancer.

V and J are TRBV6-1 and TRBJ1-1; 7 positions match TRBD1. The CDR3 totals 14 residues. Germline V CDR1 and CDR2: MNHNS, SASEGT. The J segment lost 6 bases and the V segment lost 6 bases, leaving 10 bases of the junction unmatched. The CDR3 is CASRPDRVNAEAFF. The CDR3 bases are TGTGCCAGCAGGCCCGACAGGGTGAATGCTGAAGCTTTCTTT.

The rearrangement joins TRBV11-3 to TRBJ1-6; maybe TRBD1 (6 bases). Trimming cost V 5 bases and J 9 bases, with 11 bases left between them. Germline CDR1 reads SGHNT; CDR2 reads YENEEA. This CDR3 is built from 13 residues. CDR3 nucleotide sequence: TGTGCCAGCAGCGGGGGGCTCAGTTCACCCCTCCACTTT. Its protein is CASSGGLSSPLHF. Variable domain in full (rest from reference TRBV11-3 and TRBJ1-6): EAGVVQSPRYKIIEKKQPVAFWCNPISGHNTLYWYLQNLGQGPELLIRYENEEAVDDSQLPKDRFSAERLKGVDSTLKIQPAELGDSAVYLCASSGGLSSPLHFGNGTRLTVT.

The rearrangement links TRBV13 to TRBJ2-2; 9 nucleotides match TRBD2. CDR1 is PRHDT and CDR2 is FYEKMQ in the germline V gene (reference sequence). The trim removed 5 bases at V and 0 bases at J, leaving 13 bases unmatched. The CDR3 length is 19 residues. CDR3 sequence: CASSLAGRAGGTNTGELFF. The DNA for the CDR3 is TGTGCCAGCAGCCTTGCCGGGAGAGCGGGGGGCACGAACACCGGGGAGCTGTTTTTT.

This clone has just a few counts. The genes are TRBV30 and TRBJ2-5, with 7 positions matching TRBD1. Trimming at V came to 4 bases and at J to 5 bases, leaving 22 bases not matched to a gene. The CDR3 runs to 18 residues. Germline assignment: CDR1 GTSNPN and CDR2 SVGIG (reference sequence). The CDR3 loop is CAWIAAPGTAKSTETQYF. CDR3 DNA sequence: TGTGCCTGGATTGCTGCGCCCGGGACAGCCAAAAGCACGGAGACCCAGTACTTC.

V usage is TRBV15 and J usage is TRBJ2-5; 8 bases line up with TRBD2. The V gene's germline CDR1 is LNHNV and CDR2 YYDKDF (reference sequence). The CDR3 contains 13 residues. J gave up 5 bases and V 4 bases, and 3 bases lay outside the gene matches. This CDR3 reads CATSKGLGETQYF. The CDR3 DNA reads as TGTGCCACCAGCAAGGGACTAGGGGAGACCCAGTACTTC.

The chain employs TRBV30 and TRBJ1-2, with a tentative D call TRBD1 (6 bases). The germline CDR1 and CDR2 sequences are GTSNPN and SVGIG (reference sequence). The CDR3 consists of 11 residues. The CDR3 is CALRGFYGYTF. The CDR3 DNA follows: TGTGCTCTCAGGGGTTTCTATGGCTACACCTTC.

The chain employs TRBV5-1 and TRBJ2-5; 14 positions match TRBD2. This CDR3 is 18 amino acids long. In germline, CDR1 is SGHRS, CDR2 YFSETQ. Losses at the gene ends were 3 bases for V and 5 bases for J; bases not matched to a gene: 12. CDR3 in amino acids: CASSYTPRGLAGAETQYF. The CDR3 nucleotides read TGCGCCAGCAGCTATACCCCTCGGGGACTAGCGGGAGCGGAGACCCAGTACTTC.

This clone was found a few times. CDR3 residues: CASSPPGPKREAFF. CDR3 DNA: TGTGCCAGCAGCCCCCCGGGCCCGAAACGTGAAGCTTTCTTT. This sequence joins TRBV7-2 and TRBJ1-1, with D unresolved. The V gene's germline CDR1 is SGHTA and CDR2 FQGNSA. This CDR3 contains 14 residues. The V end was cut by 5 bases, the J end by 7 bases, with 17 bases between.

CDR3 sequence reads: CASSLEGVQPQHF. The CDR3 DNA follows: TGTGCCAGCAGCTTAGAGGGGGTTCAGCCCCAGCATTTT. J is TRBJ1-5 and V is TRBV7-2, with D possibly TRBD1 on 6 matching bases. With 1 base removed from V and 6 bases from J, the gap between germline ends came to 7 bases. The CDR3 runs to 13 residues. Germline-derived CDR1 and CDR2 are SGHTA and FQGNSA.

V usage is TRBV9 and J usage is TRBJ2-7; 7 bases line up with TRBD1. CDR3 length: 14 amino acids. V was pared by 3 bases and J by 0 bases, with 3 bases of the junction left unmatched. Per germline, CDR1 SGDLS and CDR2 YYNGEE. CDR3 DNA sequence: TGTGCCAGCAGCGAGGGGGCAAGCTCCTACGAGCAGTACTTC. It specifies CASSEGASSYEQYF.

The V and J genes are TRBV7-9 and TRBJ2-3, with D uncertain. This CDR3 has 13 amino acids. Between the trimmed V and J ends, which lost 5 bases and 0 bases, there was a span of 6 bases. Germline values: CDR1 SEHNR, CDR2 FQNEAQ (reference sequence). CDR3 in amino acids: CASSPGSTDTQYF. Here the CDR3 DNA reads TGTGCCAGCAGCCCCGGGAGCACAGATACGCAGTATTTT. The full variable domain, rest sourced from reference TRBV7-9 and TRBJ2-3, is DTGVSQNPRHKITKRGQNVTFRCDPISEHNRLYWYRQTLGQGPEFLTYFQNEAQLEKSRLLSDRFSAERPKGSFSTLEIQRTEQGDSAMYLCASSPGSTDTQYFGPGTRLTVL.

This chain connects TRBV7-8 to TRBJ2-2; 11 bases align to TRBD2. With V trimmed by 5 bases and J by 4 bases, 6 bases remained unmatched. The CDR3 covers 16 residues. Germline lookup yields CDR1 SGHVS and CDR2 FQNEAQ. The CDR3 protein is CASSLLAGGITGELFF. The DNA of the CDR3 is TGTGCCAGCAGCCTTCTAGCGGGGGGTATCACCGGGGAGCTGTTTTTT.

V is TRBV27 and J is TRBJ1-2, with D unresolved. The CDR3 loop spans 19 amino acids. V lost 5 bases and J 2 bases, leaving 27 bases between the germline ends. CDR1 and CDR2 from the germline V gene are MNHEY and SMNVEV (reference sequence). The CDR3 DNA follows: TGTGCCAGCAGTCCGCAATGGCTCGGCGGAGGGAGCCAGAACTATGGCTACACCTTC. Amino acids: CASSPQWLGGGSQNYGYTF.

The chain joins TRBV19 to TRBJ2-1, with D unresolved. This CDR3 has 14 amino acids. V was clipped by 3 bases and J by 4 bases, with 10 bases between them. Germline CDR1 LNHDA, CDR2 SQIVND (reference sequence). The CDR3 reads CASSIGNQYNEQFF. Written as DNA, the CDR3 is TGTGCCAGTAGTATTGGGAACCAGTACAATGAGCAGTTCTTC.

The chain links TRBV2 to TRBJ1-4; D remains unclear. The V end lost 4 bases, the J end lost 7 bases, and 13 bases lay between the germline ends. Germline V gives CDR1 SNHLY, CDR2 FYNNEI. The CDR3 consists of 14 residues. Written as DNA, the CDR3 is TGTGCCAGCAGTGGAACAGTCCCAGGTGAAAAACTGTTTTTT. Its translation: CASSGTVPGEKLFF.

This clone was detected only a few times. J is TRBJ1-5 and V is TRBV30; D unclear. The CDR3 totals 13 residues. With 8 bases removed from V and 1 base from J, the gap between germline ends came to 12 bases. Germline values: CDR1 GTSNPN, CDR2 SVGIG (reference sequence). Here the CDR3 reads CAAGLISNQPQHF. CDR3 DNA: TGTGCCGCCGGTCTGATAAGCAATCAGCCCCAGCATTTT.

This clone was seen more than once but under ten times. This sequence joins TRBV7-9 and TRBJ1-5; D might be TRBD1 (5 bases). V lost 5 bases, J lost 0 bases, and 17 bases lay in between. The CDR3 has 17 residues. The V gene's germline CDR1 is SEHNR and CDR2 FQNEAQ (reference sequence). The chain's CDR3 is CASSPESTVHSNQPQHF. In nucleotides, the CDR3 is TGTGCCAGCAGCCCCGAATCGACAGTCCATAGCAATCAGCCCCAGCATTTT.